This passage covers 26 T cell receptor beta chains from one sample sequenced in a study of cytomegalovirus exposure and HLA in healthy donors. Assay: immunoSEQ multiplex PCR; the TCRdb copy retains only in-frame clones and omits some. The table has about 250,000 clones, roughly 90% seen once. The sequencing sample was made of PBMCs. The source is a man younger than 30 in good health and CMV-seropositive.

The CDR3, as DNA: TGTGCCAGCATGAGGACGGCCCCAACCGGGGAGCTGTTTTTT. Translating gives CASMRTAPTGELFF. The chain has TRBV6-1 and TRBJ2-2; D is uncertain. Germline loops: CDR1 MNHNS, CDR2 SASEGT. V lost 7 bases and J lost 5, with 14 bases in between. This CDR3 is built from 14 residues.

The V call is TRBV6-4, the J call TRBJ2-1, with D tentatively TRBD1 or TRBD2 (5 bases each). The V and J ends lost 0 bases and 2 bases respectively, with 8 bases between them. Germline-derived CDR1 and CDR2 are MRHNA and SNTAGT. CDR3 length equals 15 residues. CDR3 coding DNA: TGTGCCAGCAGTGACTCACTAGGGGCCTACAATGAGCAGTTCTTC. Amino acid sequence: CASSDSLGAYNEQFF.

The rearrangement links TRBV5-1 to TRBJ1-1; D remains unclear. This CDR3 has 16 residues. Germline V CDR1 and CDR2: SGHRS, YFSETQ. V lost 2 bases and J 4 bases, leaving 18 bases between the germline ends. The CDR3 here is CASSFFAVGSSTEAFF. CDR3 DNA: TGCGCCAGCAGCTTTTTTGCCGTTGGCTCCTCCACTGAAGCTTTCTTT.

The chain is built from TRBV28 and TRBJ1-1, with TRBD1 matching over 7 bases. The ends lost 7 bases at V and 8 bases at J; junction bases unmatched: 7. The CDR3 loop spans 12 amino acids. The germline CDR1 and CDR2 sequences are MDHEN and SYDVKM. The CDR3 coding sequence is TGTGCCAGCAACCCCAGGGGGAGCGAAGCTTTCTTT. It specifies CASNPRGSEAFF.

This chain joins TRBV7-9 and TRBJ1-5; 9 nucleotides align to TRBD1. After removal of 4 bases from V and 1 base from J, the junction contained 2 bases not matched to a gene. This CDR3 region has 15 residues. CDR1 SEHNR and CDR2 FQNEAQ come from the germline V gene (reference sequence). This CDR3 reads CASSYGTGSNQPQHF. CDR3 in DNA: TGTGCCAGCAGCTACGGGACAGGGAGCAATCAGCCCCAGCATTTT.

This clone was counted once. V and J are TRBV6-6 and TRBJ2-5; weak D call: TRBD2 (5 bases). Germline V gene lookup returns CDR1 MNHNY and CDR2 SVGAGI (reference sequence). The CDR3 has 12 residues. Deletions cut 6 bases from V and 5 bases from J, with 10 bases between. DNA for the CDR3: TGTGCCAGCAGGGTGGGAGCCGAGACCCAGTACTTC. Translation gives CASRVGAETQYF.

This chain's CDR3 is CASSQGPRKVQPQHF. CDR3 coding DNA: TGTGCCAGCAGCCAGGGTCCCAGAAAGGTTCAGCCCCAGCATTTT. This rearrangement joins TRBV6-6 to TRBJ1-5; a weak D match, TRBD1 (5 bases). Germline V gives CDR1 MNHNY, CDR2 SVGAGI (reference sequence). The CDR3 covers 15 residues. V was cut by 6 bases and J by 6 bases, with 18 bases left in between.

The rearrangement joins TRBV27 to TRBJ2-6; 10 bases line up with TRBD1. Per germline, CDR1 MNHEY and CDR2 SMNVEV (reference sequence). With V trimmed by 6 bases and J by 4 bases, 12 bases remained unmatched. This CDR3 contains 18 residues. CDR3: CASRPTGTGAYGANVLTF. CDR3 bases: TGTGCCAGCAGGCCGACCGGGACAGGGGCTTACGGGGCCAACGTCCTGACTTTC.

This rearrangement joins TRBV11-3 to TRBJ2-7, with a tentative D call TRBD2 (5 bases). V was clipped by 6 bases and J by 4 bases, with 10 bases between them. CDR1 and CDR2 (germline): SGHNT, YENEEA. The CDR3 spans 12 residues. This CDR3 is CASSEGQYEQYF. The CDR3 bases are TGTGCCAGCAGTGAGGGCCAGTACGAGCAGTACTTC.

The rearrangement joins TRBV19 to TRBJ2-2; no reliable D call. Germline lookup yields CDR1 LNHDA and CDR2 SQIVND (reference sequence). CDR3 length equals 14 residues. The V and J ends lost 5 bases and 7 bases respectively, with 14 bases between them. In DNA form, the CDR3 reads TGTGCCAGTAGTCCCGAGAGACCTGGCGGGGAGCTGTTTTTT. It translates to CASSPERPGGELFF.

This chain joins TRBV4-1 and TRBJ2-4; 11 nucleotides align to TRBD2. J lost 0 bases, V lost 1 base, and 5 bases had no gene match. The CDR3 loop spans 18 amino acids. Germline CDR1 and CDR2: MGHRA and YSYEKL. CDR3 nucleotides: TGCGCCAGCAGCCAAGGGCTAGCGGGGGGACTAGCCAAAAACATTCAGTACTTC. Amino acid sequence: CASSQGLAGGLAKNIQYF.

The rearrangement links TRBV14 to TRBJ1-2; 9 bases are a match to TRBD1. Germline CDR1 and CDR2: SGHDN and FVKESK. The junction had 11 bases not matched to a gene; V was cut back by 2 bases and J by 1 base. This CDR3 contains 18 residues. CDR3 protein: CASSQRGQGTYNNYGYTF. For the CDR3, the DNA is TGTGCCAGCAGCCAACGTGGACAGGGGACTTACAATAACTATGGCTACACCTTC.

The rearrangement uses TRBV6-5 and TRBJ1-1; no definite D call. V dropped 4 bases and J dropped 4 bases, with 13 bases sitting between them. CDR3 size: 14 residues. Germline assignment: CDR1 MNHEY and CDR2 SVGAGI. In DNA, the CDR3 is TGTGCCAGCAGTTTAAAGGGAGGGAGCACTGAAGCTTTCTTT. It codes for CASSLKGGSTEAFF.

The rearrangement links TRBV6-6 to TRBJ2-7, with unresolved D. V lost 2 bases and J 4 bases, leaving 12 bases between the germline ends. The CDR3 contains 14 residues. In germline, CDR1 is MNHNY, CDR2 SVGAGI (reference sequence). CDR3 loop: CASSYVGRGYEQYF. The CDR3 bases are TGTGCCAGCAGTTACGTCGGCAGAGGTTACGAGCAGTACTTC.

V usage is TRBV20-1 and J usage is TRBJ2-1; D ambiguous. The CDR3 covers 8 residues. Germline CDR1 reads DFQATT; CDR2 reads SNEGSKA (reference sequence). The germline V and J ends were trimmed by 7 bases and 10 bases, with 5 bases remaining between them. The CDR3 region has the DNA TGCAGTGGCGGAGAGCAGTTCTTC. It translates to CSGGEQFF.

The chain couples TRBV30 to TRBJ1-3; 8 bases are a match to TRBD1. Trimming took 1 base from V and 0 from J; bases not matched to a gene: 2. The CDR3 covers 15 residues. Germline CDR1 reads GTSNPN; CDR2 reads SVGIG (reference sequence). DNA of the CDR3: TGTGCCTGGAGTGCGGACAGGGACTCTGGAAACACCATATATTTT. The encoded protein is CAWSADRDSGNTIYF.

On this clone: Other DNA sequences in the same sample also yield this CDR3. This sequence joins TRBV6-5 and TRBJ2-5; weak D call: TRBD2 (6 bases). The CDR3 has 13 residues. Trimming cost V 2 bases and J 5 bases, with 9 bases left between them. The germline V gene encodes CDR1 MNHEY and CDR2 SVGAGI. CDR3 bases: TGTGCCAGCAGTTACGGGGGGAGGGAGACCCAGTACTTC. Translating it yields CASSYGGRETQYF.

This chain joins TRBV18 and TRBJ2-7, with a possible D match to TRBD1 (5 bases). In germline, CDR1 is KGHSH, CDR2 LQKENI. V lost 2 bases and J 2 bases, leaving 13 bases between the germline ends. This CDR3 is built from 15 residues. The CDR3 is CASSPTAGITYEQYF. As DNA, the CDR3 is TGTGCCAGCTCACCAACGGCAGGGATTACCTACGAGCAGTACTTC. Using reference TRBV18 and TRBJ2-7 for the parts outside the CDR3, the full variable domain is NAGVMQNPRHLVRRRGQEARLRCSPMKGHSHVYWYRQLPEEGLKFMVYLQKENIIDESGMPKERFSAEFPKEGPSILRIQQVVRGDSAAYFCASSPTAGITYEQYFGPGTRLTVT.

V gene TRBV30 combines with J gene TRBJ2-3; no definite D call. The CDR3 runs 14 residues. The V end was cut by 3 bases, the J end by 3 bases, with 13 bases between. Germline V CDR1 and CDR2: GTSNPN, SVGIG (reference sequence). The CDR3 loop reads CAWRRPWETDTQYF. The CDR3, as DNA: TGTGCCTGGAGACGGCCCTGGGAAACAGATACGCAGTATTTT.

The chain joins TRBV5-1 to TRBJ2-5; weak D call: TRBD1 (6 bases). CDR1 and CDR2 from the germline V gene are SGHRS and YFSETQ. The CDR3 is 14 amino acids. Trimming pared 4 bases from V and 2 bases from J, leaving 12 bases between. The chain's CDR3 is CASSNDRRQETQYF. CDR3 nucleotide sequence: TGCGCCAGCAGCAATGACAGGAGACAAGAGACCCAGTACTTC.

This sequence joins TRBV5-4 and TRBJ2-7; TRBD2 matches at 11 bases. Germline lookup yields CDR1 SGHNT and CDR2 YYREEE (reference sequence). V shed 3 bases, J shed 5 bases, and the junction held 13 bases outside the gene matches. This CDR3 region has 17 residues. CDR3 sequence: CASSSPTSGRFGHEQYF. CDR3 nucleotides: TGTGCCAGCAGCTCACCAACTAGCGGGAGATTCGGCCACGAGCAGTACTTC. The complete variable domain, with remaining parts taken from reference TRBV5-4 and TRBJ2-7, reads ETGVTQSPTHLIKTRGQQVTLRCSSQSGHNTVSWYQQALGQGPQFIFQYYREEENGRGNFPPRFSGLQFPNYSSELNVNALELDDSALYLCASSSPTSGRFGHEQYFGPGTRLTVT.

The chain employs TRBV28 and TRBJ1-5; no firm D call. Trimming left V 2 bases short and J 2 bases short, with 7 bases between. The CDR3 extends over 14 amino acids. Germline V gives CDR1 MDHEN, CDR2 SYDVKM. The CDR3 loop reads CASSLIGGNQPQHF. The DNA for the CDR3 is TGTGCCAGCAGTTTAATCGGGGGCAATCAGCCCCAGCATTTT.

The chain carries TRBV5-1 and TRBJ2-5; D unresolved. The V end lost 0 bases, the J end lost 0 bases, and 12 bases lay between the germline ends. The germline V gene has CDR1 SGHRS and CDR2 YFSETQ. The CDR3 consists of 16 residues. This CDR3 reads CASSLARRMYQETQYF. In DNA, the CDR3 is TGCGCCAGCAGCTTGGCACGCCGGATGTACCAAGAGACCCAGTACTTC.

The gene calls are TRBV5-6 and TRBJ1-1; D might be TRBD1 (5 bases). The CDR3 totals 16 residues. The V gene lost 0 bases and the J gene lost 1 base, with 13 bases spanning the gap. In germline, CDR1 is SGHDT, CDR2 YYEEEE. The DNA of the CDR3 is TGTGCCAGCAGCTTGGGGCCAATTGGGACGAACACTGAAGCTTTCTTT. Translating gives CASSLGPIGTNTEAFF. Together with reference TRBV5-6 and TRBJ1-1, the CDR3 gives the full variable domain: DAGVTQSPTHLIKTRGQQVTLRCSPKSGHDTVSWYQQALGQGPQFIFQYYEEEERQRGNFPDRFSGHQFPNYSSELNVNALLLGDSALYLCASSLGPIGTNTEAFFGQGTRLTVV.

The V and J genes are TRBV5-8 and TRBJ1-1, with unresolved D. Germline CDR1 is SGHTS and CDR2 is YDEGEE. CDR3 length: 13 residues. Trimming stripped 2 bases from V and 1 base from J, with 6 bases between. CDR3: CASSLGSNTEAFF. CDR3 coding DNA: TGTGCCAGCAGCTTAGGGTCGAACACTGAAGCTTTCTTT. Together with reference TRBV5-8 and TRBJ1-1, the CDR3 gives the full variable domain: EAGVTQSPTHLIKTRGQQATLRCSPISGHTSVYWYQQALGLGLQFLLWYDEGEERNRGNFPPRFSGRQFPNYSSELNVNALELEDSALYLCASSLGSNTEAFFGQGTRLTVV.

V gene TRBV7-2 combines with J gene TRBJ1-2, with unresolved D. Trimming pared 4 bases from V and 4 bases from J, leaving 16 bases between. The CDR3 is 15 amino acids. Germline V CDR1 and CDR2: SGHTA, FQGNSA. The CDR3 loop is CASSSNSAGFYGYTF. In DNA, the CDR3 is TGTGCCAGCAGCTCAAATTCTGCCGGCTTCTATGGCTACACCTTC.